There are a few counts of the clone carrying this T cell receptor (beta chain). Its specificity is unknown. Germline trimming cut 5 bases from V and 4 bases from J; bases unmatched to any gene: 9. Germline CDR1 reads MNHEY; CDR2 reads SMNVEV (reference sequence). This CDR3 spans 15 amino acids. The sample originates from a study of cytotoxic CD8 clonotypes in ibrutinib-treated CLL. The assay was immunoSEQ multiplex PCR, and TCRdb's table has in-frame clones only and misses some. The table lists around 330,000 clones, over 60% of them singletons. Broader study findings: Increased clonality at ibrutinib response gave way to a return toward baseline at progression.

The sample was PBMCs, taken after 36 months of ibrutinib treatment. This sequence joins TRBV27 and TRBJ1-2; TRBD1 aligns across 8 bases. The TCR originated in a human donor with chronic lymphocytic leukemia. The CDR3 DNA sequence: TGTGCCAGCAGTCGCGCCGGGACAGGTGGCTATGGCTACACCTTC. It codes for CASSRAGTGGYGYTF.